Reported below is one T cell receptor (beta chain). Per the authors' pipeline: Reference gene primer amplification yielded estimated nucleated cell counts. Method: immunoSEQ multiplex PCR; TCRdb's copy keeps in-frame clones and lacks some. V and J calls and clone size follow that table, whereas D and trimming were derived from the DNA. The sample holds tens of thousands of clones, approximately 88% seen once. The source of the sample is a study of blood T cell repertoires in COVID-19. Study summary: Samples of COVID-19 (acute and convalescent) were obtained from the United States, Italy and Spain. T cells, B-cell-depleted T cells, or PBMCs supplied cDNA or gDNA.

The receptor comes from a man aged 50-59 years with acute or convalescent COVID-19. Material for sequencing was peripheral blood.

CDR3 sequence reads: CASSIDASGAPSSYNEQFF. DNA for the CDR3: TGTGCCAGTAGTATAGACGCTAGCGGGGCCCCAAGCTCCTACAATGAGCAGTTCTTC. The genes are TRBV19 and TRBJ2-1; 9 nucleotides agree with TRBD2. In germline, CDR1 is LNHDA, CDR2 SQIVND (reference sequence). V lost 0 bases, J lost 0 bases, and 9 bases stayed unmatched. The CDR3 consists of 19 residues.